This TCR beta chain was captured in a study of blood T cell repertoires in COVID-19 (TCRdb year 2020). About the investigation overall: Samples from collaborators originated in the United States, Italy and Spain and spanned both the acute and convalescent phases of COVID-19. The prospective study material was composed of cDNA or gDNA derived from T cells, B-cell-depleted T cells, or PBMCs. Subjects who had been exposed to COVID-19, were actively infected with it, or had recovered from it provided the deeply sampled blood TCRbeta repertoires that made up the dataset. The repertoires were released in a freely available public database intended as a resource for research on the immune response to SARS-CoV-2. The samples were drawn from the first 160 participants of the ongoing ImmuneRACE study and from some 1,300 subjects provided by 6 global collaborators. Sample metadata almost always included a de-identified subject ID, COVID-19 status, age in years and sex. Where HLA class I and class II types were available, the types were taken from metadata supplied by the sample provider, not from assay-based typing.

The full study reports these points: The quantity of clinical and demographic metadata differed by source and by participant and was supplied without curation.

Trimming at the junction amounts to 5 bases on V and 1 base on J, and the germline ends lie 10 bases apart. CDR1 and CDR2 (SGHRS, YFSETQ) derive from the germline V gene. Spanning cysteine to phenylalanine, the CDR3 consists of 14 amino acids. The retained sequence is limited to the CDR3, 42 bases, with the frame set at the first base. Each collaborating institution followed its own protocols to collect whole blood in K2EDTA tubes. For TCRbeta analysis, collaborators shipped samples as frozen whole blood, isolated PBMCs, or DNA extracted from either of those sample types. A word on this clone: Its antigen remains undetermined. Within one base of it there is no much larger clone, and no base qualities were kept.

The immunoSEQ Assay, a bias-controlled multiplex PCR, was used to amplify TCRbeta CDR3 regions from genomic DNA. In the paper's pipeline: Within the assay, amplification of reference gene primers was used to estimate how many nucleated cells each sample contained. Sequence reads were collapsed and filtered to measure the absolute abundance of every unique TCRbeta CDR3 rearrangement. For each sample, productive Simpson clonality was calculated by taking the square root of Simpson's diversity index across productive rearrangements. Here the immuneACCESS table is served through TCRdb, limited to in-frame sequences with V and J called. Missing clones are a known gap in these copies; in checked studies unresolved V genes cover under half, and the rest lacks a known reason. V and J calls and clone size come straight from that table; D and trimming were deduced from the DNA. This sample holds 250,000 to 300,000 clones; less than 90% were observed only once. The top ten clones comprise approximately 4% of the sample.

Sequencing input: peripheral blood. The rearranged chain carries TRBV5-1 and TRBJ2-1, with a tentative D gene TRBD1 over 6 matching bases. The source is a man aged 55 to 70 with acute or convalescent COVID-19. In nucleotide form, the sequence is TGCGCCAGCAGTACAGGGAGTTCCTACAATGAGCAGTTCTTC. It is translated as CASSTGSSYNEQFF.